This entry features one TCR beta chain sequence. Antigen: not known. It was CD45RO-negative cells, positively selected for CCR7, that made up naive CD8 cells, with terminally differentiated effector memory CD45RA+ cells excluded. This entry comes from a study of shared clonotypes between healthy human individuals. Study-wide findings and caveats: Non-shared clonotypes displayed generation probabilities falling below those of clonotypes present in all four donors. Clonotypes that were shared across a handful of donors made up approximately 5% of naive CD4 clonotypes.

The protocol was immunoSEQ multiplex PCR, while the TCRdb copy is restricted to in-frame clones and leaves out a portion. This table has about 820,000 clones, 80% to 95% appearing once. The sequencing sample was made of naive CD8+ T cells sorted from blood. The clonotype comes from a young man in good health.

CDR3 DNA: TGTGCCAGTAGCCACGTCCCCGGCAATGAGCAGTTCTTC. Protein product: CASSHVPGNEQFF. The genes are TRBV19 and TRBJ2-1; D call uncertain. CDR1 is LNHDA and CDR2 is SQIVND in the germline V gene (reference sequence). The V end was cut by 6 bases, the J end by 6 bases, with 12 bases between. The CDR3 spans 13 residues.